Sequencing of this T cell receptor beta chain was carried out in a study of blood T cell repertoires in COVID-19. Study overall: Researchers got acute and convalescent COVID-19 samples from the United States, Italy and Spain. PBMCs, B-cell-depleted T cells, or T cells provided the cDNA or gDNA that made up the material.

Authors' methods: From reference gene primer amplification, estimates of nucleated cell counts were derived. The assay was immunoSEQ multiplex PCR, and TCRdb's table has in-frame clones only and misses some. For V, J and clone size, that table is used; D and trimming come from the DNA. The table lists 78,000 or so clones, 83% of them singletons. Trimming shortened V by 0 bases and J by 6 bases, and 6 bases separated the two germline ends. The germline V gene has CDR1 ENHRY and CDR2 SYGVKD. The CDR3 runs to 13 residues. V gene TRBV10-3 combines with J gene TRBJ1-3, with D perhaps matching TRBD1 (5 bases). Sequences were obtained from peripheral blood. This sequence originates from a woman in her sixties with acute or convalescent COVID-19. The CDR3: CAISESTANTIYF. The CDR3 DNA is TGTGCCATCAGTGAGTCGACAGCAAACACCATATATTTT.